What follows describes a single T cell receptor (beta chain). What it binds is unknown. Measured with immunoSEQ multiplex PCR; TCRdb has only the in-frame clones, and not every one. The repertoire consists of about 790 clones, with about 80% occurring once and the leading ten covering roughly 14%. Primary melanoma in these patients was surgically resected but could recur metastatically. This sample was taken from a study of primary melanoma T cells and metastatic recurrence. Findings and limits, study-wide: T-cell fraction reportedly outperformed other histopathological variables added to thickness. The tumor T-cell fraction reportedly predicted progression-free survival independently of thickness, ulceration, mitotic rate and age.

Germline V lookup: CDR1 SGHNT, CDR2 YENEEA. This CDR3 contains 14 residues. Trimming pared 7 bases from V and 5 bases from J, leaving 14 bases between. The rearrangement links TRBV11-3 to TRBJ1-4; no definite D call. The source of this sequence is a human donor with melanoma. Sequencing input: melanoma tumor tissue. The CDR3 is CASTNLGFNEKLFF. The CDR3 DNA sequence: TGTGCCAGCACCAACTTGGGATTCAATGAAAAACTGTTTTTT.